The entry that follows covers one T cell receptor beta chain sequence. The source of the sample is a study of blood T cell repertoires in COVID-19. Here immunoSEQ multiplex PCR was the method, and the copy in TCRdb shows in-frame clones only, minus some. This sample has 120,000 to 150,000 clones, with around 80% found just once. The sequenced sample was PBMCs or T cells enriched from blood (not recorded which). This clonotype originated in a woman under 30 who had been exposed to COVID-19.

This chain's CDR3 is CASSPGTGVADTQYF. For the CDR3, the DNA is TGTGCCAGCTCACCCGGGACAGGGGTAGCAGATACGCAGTATTTT. The V call is TRBV18, the J call TRBJ2-3; 10 bases match TRBD1. Germline V gene data show CDR1 as KGHSH and CDR2 as LQKENI. The CDR3 is 15 residues long. V lost 3 bases to trimming and J lost 4 bases; unmatched junction nucleotides: 4.